This T cell receptor (beta chain) originates from a study of identical twins (dated by TCRdb to the mid-2010s). A note on the overall study: TCR alpha and beta repertoires from monozygotic twins, unrelated adults of various ages and cord blood were deep-sequenced to test whether fetal clonotypes persist. To rule out contamination, replicate twin experiments were performed at different times with different library preparation protocols.

The germline V gene yields SGHRS for CDR1 and YFSETQ for CDR2. V ends up 3 bases short and J 1 base short, with an unmatched junction base count of 6. The CDR3 covers 16 residues, taking in both the cysteine and the phenylalanine. The retained sequence is limited to the CDR3, 48 bases, with the frame set at the first base. There are a few counts of this clonotype. This clone's antigen is unknown. There are no base qualities to consult, and no much larger clone falls within one base. Findings and caveats that apply to the study as a whole: A weaker excess of twin sharing was found in beta out-of-frame sequences because the signal-to-noise ratio was lowered by fewer shared sequences. Invariant T cells such as MAIT and iNKT could partly confound zero-insertion analyses, although diverse VJ usage argued against such confounding for most clonotypes. Abundant cord blood beta clonotypes had fewer insertions, young adult naive repertoires showed a similar but weaker trend, and memory repertoires showed no such trend. Compared with coincidental sharing between unrelated individuals, an excess of low generation-probability sequences was observed among out-of-frame TCR alpha sequences shared between twins. Because the same donors could not be followed over many years, the conclusions depended on cross-sectional statistical analysis. Recombination models systematically underestimated out-of-frame TCR alpha sharing in monozygotic twins but agreed with sharing between unrelated individuals.

All donors were healthy Caucasians. Three pairs of female monozygotic twins, all aged about 18 to 30 years, made up the twin cohort. Positive isolation kits from Invitrogen were used to isolate CD4+ and CD8+ T cell populations. Library preparation was by 5' RACE. The sequencer listed for this sample is Illumina HiSeq 2000. A universal primer binding site was introduced by template switching, and a unique molecular identifier was present in the final cDNA, enabling accurate counting of TCR cDNA molecules. Specific primers in the conserved constant-segment region were used to synthesize first-strand cDNA for the TCR alpha and beta chains. To control for contamination, every cDNA library was double barcoded, receiving both a SMART-Mk sample barcode and Illumina barcodes. TruSeq adapter sequences along with Illumina sample barcodes were introduced in two successive PCR steps. The TCR alpha and beta cDNA libraries were sequenced on the Illumina HiSeq platform using custom primers. The paper's data handling went like this. Unique molecular identifiers were extracted from raw reads with MiGEC, and CDR3 positions were determined with MiXCR. For each individual, recombination models were inferred using an EM algorithm with the repgenHMM and IGoR tools. The tcR package in R was used for shared clonotype analysis, with sharing normalized by the product of cloneset sizes. To study raw recombination free of thymic and clonal selection effects, out-of-frame nonproductive sequences were analyzed. TCRdb reanalyzed the raw reads on its own, using fastp at Q25 for trimming and MiXCR for clone calling, and kept in-frame beta chains. Each CDR3 protein gets just one entry, which takes the most common genes and DNA from the rows behind it. These V and J calls derive from TCRdb rather than the authors' analysis. A total of fewer than 550,000 distinct CDR3 sequences appear in this sample, nearly 15% of them only once. The ten largest account for 0.44% of the sample.

This sample also belongs to another study, concerning yellow fever vaccine responses in identical twins. The second paper states: According to the authors, the vaccine-induced T cell response in identical twins seemed to be partly convergent and partly specific to each individual. The study precisely tracked vaccine-responding T cell clones in identical twins.

The sequencing sample was made of CD4+ T cells sorted from blood. The receptor's source is a woman between 18 and 30 years old in good health. The rearranged segments are TRBV5-1 and TRBJ2-2, and TRBD1 aligns with 7 junction nucleotides. Here is the DNA: TGCGCCAGCAGCTGGAAACAGGGGTGGAACACCGGGGAGCTGTTTTTT. Its protein is CASSWKQGWNTGELFF.